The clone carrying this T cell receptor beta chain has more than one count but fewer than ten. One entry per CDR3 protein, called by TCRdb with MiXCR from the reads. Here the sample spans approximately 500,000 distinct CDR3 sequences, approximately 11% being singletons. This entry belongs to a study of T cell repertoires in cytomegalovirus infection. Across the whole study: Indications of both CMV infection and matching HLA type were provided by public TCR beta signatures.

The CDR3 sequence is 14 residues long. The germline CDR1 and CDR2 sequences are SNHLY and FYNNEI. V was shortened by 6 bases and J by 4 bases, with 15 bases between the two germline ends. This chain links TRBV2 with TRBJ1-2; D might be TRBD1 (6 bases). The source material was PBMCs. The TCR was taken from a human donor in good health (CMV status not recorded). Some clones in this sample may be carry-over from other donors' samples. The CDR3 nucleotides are TGTGCCAGCAGCAATCCAGGGGAGCGCTATGGCTACACCTTC. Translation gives CASSNPGERYGYTF.